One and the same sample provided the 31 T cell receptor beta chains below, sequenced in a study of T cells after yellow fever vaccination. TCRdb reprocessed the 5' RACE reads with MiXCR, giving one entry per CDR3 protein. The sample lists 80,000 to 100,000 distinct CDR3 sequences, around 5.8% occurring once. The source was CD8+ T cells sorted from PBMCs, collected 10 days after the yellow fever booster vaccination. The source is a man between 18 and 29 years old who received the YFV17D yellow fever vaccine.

In nucleotides, the CDR3 is TGTGCCAGCAGCGTAGGAGTGCAATCACCCCTCCACTTT. Its translation: CASSVGVQSPLHF. The chain carries TRBV9 and TRBJ1-6, with no clear D. The germline gives CDR1 SGDLS, CDR2 YYNGEE. V was clipped by 0 bases and J by 10 bases, with 8 bases between them. The CDR3 is 13 amino acids. Complete variable domain (other parts from reference TRBV9 and TRBJ1-6): DSGVTQTPKHLITATGQRVTLRCSPRSGDLSVYWYQQSLDQGLQFLIQYYNGEERAKGNILERFSAQQFPDLHSELNLSSLELGDSALYFCASSVGVQSPLHFGNGTRLTVT.

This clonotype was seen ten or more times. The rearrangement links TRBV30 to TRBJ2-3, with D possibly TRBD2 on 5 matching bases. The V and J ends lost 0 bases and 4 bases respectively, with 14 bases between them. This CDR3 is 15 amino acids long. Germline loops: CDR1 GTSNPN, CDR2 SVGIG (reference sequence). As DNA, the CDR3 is TGTGCCTGGAGTGTACTACTAGAAGAGGCAGATACGCAGTATTTT. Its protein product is CAWSVLLEEADTQYF.

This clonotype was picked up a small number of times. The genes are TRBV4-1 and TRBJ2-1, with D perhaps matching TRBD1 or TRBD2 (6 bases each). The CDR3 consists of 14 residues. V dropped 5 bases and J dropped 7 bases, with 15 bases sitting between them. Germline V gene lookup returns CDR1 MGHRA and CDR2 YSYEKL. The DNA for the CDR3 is TGCGCCAGCAGCTCAAGGGGGGCGGCGAATGAGCAGTTCTTC. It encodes CASSSRGAANEQFF.

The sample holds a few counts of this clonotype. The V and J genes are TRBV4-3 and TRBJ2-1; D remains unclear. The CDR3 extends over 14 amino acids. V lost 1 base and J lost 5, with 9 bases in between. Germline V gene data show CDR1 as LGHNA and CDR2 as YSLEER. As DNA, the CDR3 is TGCGCCAGCAGCCAAGTTACGGGTGACAATGAGCAGTTCTTC. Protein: CASSQVTGDNEQFF.

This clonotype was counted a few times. The CDR3 nucleotides read TGTGCCAGCAGCCAACAGCCGGGACAGGCTTTTCGCGAGCAGTACTTC. Translating it yields CASSQQPGQAFREQYF. This sequence joins TRBV4-2 and TRBJ2-7; 8 bases line up with TRBD1. The CDR3 covers 16 residues. Trimming removed 2 bases from V and 6 bases from J; junction bases left unmatched: 12. CDR1 and CDR2 from the germline V gene are LGHNA and YNFKEQ.

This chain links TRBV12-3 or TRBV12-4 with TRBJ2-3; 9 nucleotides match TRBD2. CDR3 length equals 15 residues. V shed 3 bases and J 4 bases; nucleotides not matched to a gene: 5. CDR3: CASSFLAGFSDTQYF. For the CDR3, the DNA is TGTGCCAGCAGTTTTCTAGCGGGGTTCTCAGATACGCAGTATTTT.

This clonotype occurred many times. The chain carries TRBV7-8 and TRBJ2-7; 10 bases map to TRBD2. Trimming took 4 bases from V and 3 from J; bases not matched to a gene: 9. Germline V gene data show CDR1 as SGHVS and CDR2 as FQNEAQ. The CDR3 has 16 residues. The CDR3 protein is CASSSRSGGANYEQYF. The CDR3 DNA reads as TGTGCCAGCAGCTCCAGGAGCGGGGGGGCGAACTACGAGCAGTACTTC.

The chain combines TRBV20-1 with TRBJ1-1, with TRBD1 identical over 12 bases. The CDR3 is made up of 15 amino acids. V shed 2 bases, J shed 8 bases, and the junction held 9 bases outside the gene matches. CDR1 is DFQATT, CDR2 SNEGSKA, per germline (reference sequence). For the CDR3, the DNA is TGCAGTGCTAGACCATCGGGACAGGGGGCAAGGGAAGCTTTCTTT. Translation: CSARPSGQGAREAFF.

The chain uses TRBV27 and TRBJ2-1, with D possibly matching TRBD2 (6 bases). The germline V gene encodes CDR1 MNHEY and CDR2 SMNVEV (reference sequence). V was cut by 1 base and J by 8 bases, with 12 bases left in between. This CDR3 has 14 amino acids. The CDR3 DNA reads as TGTGCCAGCAGTTTATGGCAGGGAGGCGATGAGCAGTTCTTC. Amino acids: CASSLWQGGDEQFF.

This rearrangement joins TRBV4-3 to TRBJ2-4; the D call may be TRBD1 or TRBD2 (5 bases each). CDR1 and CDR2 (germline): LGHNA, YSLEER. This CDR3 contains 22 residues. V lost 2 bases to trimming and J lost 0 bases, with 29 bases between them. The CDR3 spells CASSQSHGSMGPEVPAKNIQYF. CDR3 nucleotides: TGCGCCAGCAGCCAATCTCATGGTAGTATGGGACCCGAAGTCCCAGCCAAAAACATTCAGTACTTC.

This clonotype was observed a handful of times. In DNA form, the CDR3 reads TGTGCCAGCAGCGTAGAAGGAGGGGGTGTTACAGATACGCAGTATTTT. Its protein product is CASSVEGGGVTDTQYF. The chain couples TRBV7-8 to TRBJ2-3, with D perhaps matching TRBD1 or TRBD2 (6 bases each). Trimming removed 5 bases at V and 3 bases at J, with 18 bases between. CDR3 length: 16 residues. CDR1 and CDR2 from the germline V gene are SGHVS and FQNEAQ.

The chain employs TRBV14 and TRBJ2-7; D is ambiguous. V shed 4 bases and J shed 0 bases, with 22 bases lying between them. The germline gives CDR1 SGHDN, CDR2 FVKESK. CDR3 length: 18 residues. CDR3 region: CASSPHWGWGKDSYEQYF. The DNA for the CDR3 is TGTGCCAGCAGCCCCCACTGGGGATGGGGAAAGGACTCCTACGAGCAGTACTTC.

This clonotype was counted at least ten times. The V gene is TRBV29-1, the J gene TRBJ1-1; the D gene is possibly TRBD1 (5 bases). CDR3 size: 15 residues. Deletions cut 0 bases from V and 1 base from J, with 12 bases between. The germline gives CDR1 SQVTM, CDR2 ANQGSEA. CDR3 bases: TGCAGCGTTGAAGATTCAGGGTTGGAGAACACTGAAGCTTTCTTT. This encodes CSVEDSGLENTEAFF.

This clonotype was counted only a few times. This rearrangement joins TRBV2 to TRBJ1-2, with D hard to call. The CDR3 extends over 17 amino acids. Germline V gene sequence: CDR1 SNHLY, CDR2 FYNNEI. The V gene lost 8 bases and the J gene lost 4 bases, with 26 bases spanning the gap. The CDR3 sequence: CASDRDGGPTLGYGYTF. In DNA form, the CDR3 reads TGTGCCAGCGATCGTGACGGAGGGCCGACGCTTGGCTATGGCTACACCTTC. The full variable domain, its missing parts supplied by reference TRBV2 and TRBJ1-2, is EPEVTQTPSHQVTQMGQEVILRCVPISNHLYFYWYRQILGQKVEFLVSFYNNEISEKSEIFDDQFSVERPDGSNFTLKIRSTKLEDSAMYFCASDRDGGPTLGYGYTFGSGTRLTVV.

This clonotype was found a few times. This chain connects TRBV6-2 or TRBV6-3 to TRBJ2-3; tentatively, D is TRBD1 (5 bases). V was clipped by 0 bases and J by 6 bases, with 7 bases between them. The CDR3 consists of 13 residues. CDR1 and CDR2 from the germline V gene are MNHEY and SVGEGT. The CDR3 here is CASSYSNRDTQYF. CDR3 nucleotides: TGTGCCAGCAGTTACTCTAACAGGGATACGCAGTATTTT.

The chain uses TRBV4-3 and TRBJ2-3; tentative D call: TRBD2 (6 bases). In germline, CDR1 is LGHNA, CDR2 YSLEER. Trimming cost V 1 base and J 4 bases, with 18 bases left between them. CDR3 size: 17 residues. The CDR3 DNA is TGCGCCAGCAGCCAAGCAGCGCGGGGTTTTTGGGCAGATACGCAGTATTTT. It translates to CASSQAARGFWADTQYF.

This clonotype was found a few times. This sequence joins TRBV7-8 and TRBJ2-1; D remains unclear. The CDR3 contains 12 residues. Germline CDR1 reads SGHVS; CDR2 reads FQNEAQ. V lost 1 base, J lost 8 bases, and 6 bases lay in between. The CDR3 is CASSLGFDEQFF. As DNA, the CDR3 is TGTGCCAGCAGCTTAGGATTCGATGAGCAGTTCTTC. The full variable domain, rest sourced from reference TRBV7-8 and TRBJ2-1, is GAGVSQSPRYKVAKRGQDVALRCDPISGHVSLFWYQQALGQGPEFLTYFQNEAQLDKSGLPSDRFFAERPEGSVSTLKIQRTQQEDSAVYLCASSLGFDEQFFGPGTRLTVL.

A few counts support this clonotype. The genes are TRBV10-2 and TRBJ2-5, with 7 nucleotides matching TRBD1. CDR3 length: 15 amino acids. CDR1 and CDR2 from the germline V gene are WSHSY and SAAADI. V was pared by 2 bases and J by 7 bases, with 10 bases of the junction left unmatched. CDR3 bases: TGCGCCAGCAGTGAGGAAGAGGGGGCCCCGGGGACCCAGTACTTC. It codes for CASSEEEGAPGTQYF.

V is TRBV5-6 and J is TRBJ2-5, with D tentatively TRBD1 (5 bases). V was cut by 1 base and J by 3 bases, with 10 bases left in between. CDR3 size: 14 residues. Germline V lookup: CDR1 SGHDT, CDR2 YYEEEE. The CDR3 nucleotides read TGTGCCAGCAGCTTGAATTCCAGGGAAGAGACCCAGTACTTC. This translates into CASSLNSREETQYF. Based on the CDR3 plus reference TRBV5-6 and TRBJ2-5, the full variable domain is DAGVTQSPTHLIKTRGQQVTLRCSPKSGHDTVSWYQQALGQGPQFIFQYYEEEERQRGNFPDRFSGHQFPNYSSELNVNALLLGDSALYLCASSLNSREETQYFGPGTRLLVL.

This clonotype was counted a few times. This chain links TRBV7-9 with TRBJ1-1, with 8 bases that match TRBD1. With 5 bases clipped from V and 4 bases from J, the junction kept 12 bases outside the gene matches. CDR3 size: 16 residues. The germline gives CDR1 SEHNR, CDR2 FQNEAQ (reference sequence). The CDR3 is CASSTSDRARGTEAFF. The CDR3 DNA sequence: TGTGCCAGCAGCACTTCGGACAGGGCGAGGGGCACTGAAGCTTTCTTT.

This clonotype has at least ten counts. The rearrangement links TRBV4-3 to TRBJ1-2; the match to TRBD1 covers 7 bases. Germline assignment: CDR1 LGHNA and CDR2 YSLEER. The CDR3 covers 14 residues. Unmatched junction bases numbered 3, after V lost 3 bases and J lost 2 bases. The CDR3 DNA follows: TGCGCCAGCAGCCAGGAGGGGGCGAACTATGGCTACACCTTC. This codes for CASSQEGANYGYTF.

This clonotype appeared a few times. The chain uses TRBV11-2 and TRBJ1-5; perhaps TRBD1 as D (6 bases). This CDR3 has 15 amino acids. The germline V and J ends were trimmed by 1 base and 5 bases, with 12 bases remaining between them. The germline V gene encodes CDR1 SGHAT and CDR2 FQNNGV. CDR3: CASSLVGSGDQPQHF. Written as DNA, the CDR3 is TGTGCCAGCAGCTTAGTGGGGTCAGGGGATCAGCCCCAGCATTTT.

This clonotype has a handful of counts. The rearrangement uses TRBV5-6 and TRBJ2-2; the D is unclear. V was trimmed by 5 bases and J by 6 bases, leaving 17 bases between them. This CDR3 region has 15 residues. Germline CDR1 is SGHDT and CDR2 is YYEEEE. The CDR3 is CASRRYNEPPGELFF. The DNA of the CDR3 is TGTGCCAGCAGAAGATACAACGAGCCTCCCGGGGAGCTGTTTTTT.

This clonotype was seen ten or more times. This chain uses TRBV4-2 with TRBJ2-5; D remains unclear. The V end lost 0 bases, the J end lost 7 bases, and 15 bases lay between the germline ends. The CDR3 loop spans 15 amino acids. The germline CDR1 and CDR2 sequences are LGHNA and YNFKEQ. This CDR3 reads CASSQEETPWSTQYF. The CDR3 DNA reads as TGTGCCAGCAGCCAAGAGGAGACACCCTGGTCGACCCAGTACTTC.

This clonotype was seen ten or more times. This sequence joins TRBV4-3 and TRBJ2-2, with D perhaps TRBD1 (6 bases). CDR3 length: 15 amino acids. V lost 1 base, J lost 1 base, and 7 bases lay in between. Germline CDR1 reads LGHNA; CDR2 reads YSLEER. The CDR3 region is CASSQGGGNTGELFF. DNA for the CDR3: TGCGCCAGCAGCCAAGGAGGGGGGAACACCGGGGAGCTGTTTTTT.

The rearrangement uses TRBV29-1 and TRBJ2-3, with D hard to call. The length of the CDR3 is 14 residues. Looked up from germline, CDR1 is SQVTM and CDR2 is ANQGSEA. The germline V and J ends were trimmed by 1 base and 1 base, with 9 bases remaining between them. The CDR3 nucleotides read TGCAGCGTTGAAGTCGGTAAGGGCACAGATACGCAGTATTTT. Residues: CSVEVGKGTDTQYF.

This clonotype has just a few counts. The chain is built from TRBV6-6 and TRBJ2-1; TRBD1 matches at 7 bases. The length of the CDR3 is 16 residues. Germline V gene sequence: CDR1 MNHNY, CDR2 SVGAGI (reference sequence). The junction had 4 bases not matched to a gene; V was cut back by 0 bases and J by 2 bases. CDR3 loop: CASSYSPGGPYNEQFF. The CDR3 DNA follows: TGTGCCAGCAGTTACTCTCCAGGGGGACCCTACAATGAGCAGTTCTTC.

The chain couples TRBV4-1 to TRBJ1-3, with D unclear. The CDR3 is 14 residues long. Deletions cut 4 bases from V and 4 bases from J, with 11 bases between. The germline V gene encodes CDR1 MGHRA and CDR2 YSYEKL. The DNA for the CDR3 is TGCGCCAGCAGCCCGATCCGGCAGGGAAACACCATATATTTT. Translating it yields CASSPIRQGNTIYF.

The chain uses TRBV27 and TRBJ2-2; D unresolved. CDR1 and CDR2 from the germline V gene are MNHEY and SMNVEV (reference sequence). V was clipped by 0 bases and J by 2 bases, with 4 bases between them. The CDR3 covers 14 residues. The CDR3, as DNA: TGTGCCAGCAGTTTATCCCATAACACCGGGGAGCTGTTTTTT. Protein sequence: CASSLSHNTGELFF.

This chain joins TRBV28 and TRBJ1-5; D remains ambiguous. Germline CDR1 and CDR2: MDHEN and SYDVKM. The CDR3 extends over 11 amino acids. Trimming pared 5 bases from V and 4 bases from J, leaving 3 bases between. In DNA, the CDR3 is TGTGCCAGCAGTGAAAATCAGCCCCAGCATTTT. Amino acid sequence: CASSENQPQHF.

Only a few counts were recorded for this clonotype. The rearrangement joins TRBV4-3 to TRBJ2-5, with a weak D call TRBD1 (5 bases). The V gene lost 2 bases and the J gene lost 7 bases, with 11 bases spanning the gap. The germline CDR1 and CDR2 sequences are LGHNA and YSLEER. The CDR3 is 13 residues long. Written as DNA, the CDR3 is TGCGCCAGCAGCCAATGGCAGGGTGGGACCCAGTACTTC. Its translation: CASSQWQGGTQYF.